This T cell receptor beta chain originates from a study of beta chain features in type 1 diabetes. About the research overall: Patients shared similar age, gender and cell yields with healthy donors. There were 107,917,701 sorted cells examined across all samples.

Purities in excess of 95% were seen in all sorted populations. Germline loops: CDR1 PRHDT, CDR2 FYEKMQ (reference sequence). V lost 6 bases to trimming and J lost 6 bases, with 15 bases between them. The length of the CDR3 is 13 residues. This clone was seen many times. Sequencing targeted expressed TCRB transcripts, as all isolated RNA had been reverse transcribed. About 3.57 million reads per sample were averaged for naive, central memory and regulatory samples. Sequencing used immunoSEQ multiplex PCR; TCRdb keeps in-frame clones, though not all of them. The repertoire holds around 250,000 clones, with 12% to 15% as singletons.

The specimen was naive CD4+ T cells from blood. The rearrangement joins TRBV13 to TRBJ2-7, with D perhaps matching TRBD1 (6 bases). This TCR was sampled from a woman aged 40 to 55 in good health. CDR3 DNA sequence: TGTGCCAGCAGGCAGGGGAGAAGTCTCGAGCAGTACTTC. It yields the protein CASRQGRSLEQYF.